Shown below are 21 T cell receptor beta chains from a single sample sequenced in a study of neoadjuvant anti-PD-1 for oral cavity cancer. Assay used: immunoSEQ multiplex PCR; TCRdb lists only in-frame clones, some missing. The table lists under 15,000 clones, around two thirds of them singletons. This sample comprised PBMCs, obtained before nivolumab (anti-PD-1) treatment. The receptors here all came from a person between 40 and 85 years old with oral cavity squamous cell carcinoma.

V and J are TRBV5-1 and TRBJ2-3; D not resolved. This CDR3 contains 14 residues. V lost 4 bases, J lost 1 base, and 10 bases lay in between. Germline V gene lookup returns CDR1 SGHRS and CDR2 YFSETQ. CDR3 sequence: CASSIFLGTDTQYF. Written as DNA, the CDR3 is TGCGCCAGCAGCATCTTCTTAGGCACAGATACGCAGTATTTT.

The chain uses TRBV6-1 and TRBJ1-5, with D unresolved. The germline gives CDR1 MNHNS, CDR2 SASEGT. The length of the CDR3 is 15 residues. Trimming took 3 bases from V and 3 from J, leaving 12 bases between them. The DNA for the CDR3 is TGTGCCAGCAGTGATTGGACGTTAACCAATCAGCCCCAGCATTTT. Translated: CASSDWTLTNQPQHF.

The genes are TRBV6-1 and TRBJ2-1; 11 nucleotides align to TRBD2. Trimming cost V 2 bases and J 4 bases; bases outside gene matches: 4. The V gene's germline CDR1 is MNHNS and CDR2 SASEGT. This CDR3 comprises 16 residues. CDR3 region: CASSEYGLAGYNEQFF. The CDR3 DNA is TGTGCCAGCAGTGAATATGGACTAGCGGGTTACAATGAGCAGTTCTTC.

The chain combines TRBV6-1 with TRBJ1-2; unclear D gene. The CDR3 contains 12 residues. V shed 6 bases and J shed 5 bases, with 10 bases lying between them. Germline values: CDR1 MNHNS, CDR2 SASEGT. CDR3 nucleotide sequence: TGTGCCAGCAGCGGATTCCTATATGGCTACACCTTC. This encodes CASSGFLYGYTF.

This clone was counted only a few times. The chain couples TRBV5-1 to TRBJ1-1; 8 bases map to TRBD1. CDR3 length equals 15 residues. The ends lost 0 bases at V and 7 bases at J; junction bases unmatched: 8. The V gene's germline CDR1 is SGHRS and CDR2 YFSETQ. CDR3 sequence: CASSLETGGIGEAFF. The CDR3 DNA is TGCGCCAGCAGCTTGGAAACAGGGGGAATAGGTGAAGCTTTCTTT.

V usage is TRBV30 and J usage is TRBJ1-5; D not resolved. The CDR3 runs to 13 residues. Trimming cost V 6 bases and J 2 bases, with 11 bases left between them. In germline, CDR1 is GTSNPN, CDR2 SVGIG (reference sequence). The CDR3 loop is CACRGNRNQPQHF. In DNA form, the CDR3 reads TGTGCCTGTAGAGGGAATCGCAATCAGCCCCAGCATTTT. The full variable domain, completed using reference TRBV30 and TRBJ1-5, is SQTIHQWPATLVQPVGSPLSLECTVEGTSNPNLYWYRQAAGRGLQLLFYSVGIGQISSEVPQNLSASRPQDRQFILSSKKLLLSDSGFYLCACRGNRNQPQHFGDGTRLSIL.

The chain uses TRBV5-5 and TRBJ1-2; D remains unclear. In germline, CDR1 is SGHKS, CDR2 YYEKEE (reference sequence). The CDR3 sequence is 15 residues long. Trimming left V 4 bases short and J 1 base short, with 14 bases between. CDR3 protein: CASSPDPINNYGYTF. The CDR3 DNA reads TGTGCCAGCAGCCCCGACCCTATTAATAACTATGGCTACACCTTC.

The genes are TRBV7-3 and TRBJ1-1, with D possibly being TRBD1 (6 bases). Germline V gene data show CDR1 as SGHTA and CDR2 as FQGTGA. This CDR3 has 13 residues. V lost 2 bases, J lost 5 bases, and 9 bases lay in between. The CDR3 spells CASSLQGLTEAFF. The CDR3 nucleotides are TGTGCCAGCAGCTTACAGGGGTTGACTGAAGCTTTCTTT.

The gene calls are TRBV2 and TRBJ1-6; tentatively, D is TRBD1 (5 bases). CDR1 is SNHLY and CDR2 is FYNNEI in the germline V gene. The CDR3 spans 14 residues. V gave up 6 bases and J gave up 9 bases, with 15 bases separating them. This CDR3 is CASRHRDLGSPLHF. CDR3 DNA: TGTGCCAGCAGGCACCGGGACCTCGGTTCACCCCTCCACTTT.

In its sample, this clone was seen a few times. This chain links TRBV7-9 with TRBJ2-1, with D possibly being TRBD2 (6 bases). This CDR3 has 14 residues. Per germline, CDR1 SEHNR and CDR2 FQNEAQ (reference sequence). V lost 7 bases and J lost 4, with 14 bases in between. The CDR3 region is CASTPGTLYNEQFF. CDR3 DNA: TGTGCCAGCACCCCCGGGACTCTTTACAATGAGCAGTTCTTC.

The rearrangement joins TRBV19 to TRBJ1-5, with 7 nucleotides matching TRBD1. CDR1 and CDR2 from the germline V gene are LNHDA and SQIVND (reference sequence). This CDR3 region has 14 residues. The V and J ends lost 11 bases and 4 bases, in that order; junction bases with no gene match: 11. Here the CDR3 reads CAGKRTGENQPQHF. CDR3 coding DNA: TGTGCCGGCAAAAGGACAGGAGAGAATCAGCCCCAGCATTTT.

V usage is TRBV10-1 and J usage is TRBJ2-2; 8 nucleotides match TRBD2. Germline values: CDR1 WNHNN, CDR2 SYGVQD (reference sequence). With 4 bases clipped from V and 5 bases from J, the junction kept 3 bases outside the gene matches. The CDR3 has 14 amino acids. This CDR3 reads CASSGLATTGELFF. The DNA for the CDR3 is TGCGCCAGCAGTGGACTAGCGACAACCGGGGAGCTGTTTTTT.

The chain couples TRBV6-5 to TRBJ1-2; 9 nucleotides match TRBD1. The CDR3 extends over 14 amino acids. Germline CDR1 MNHEY, CDR2 SVGAGI. Losses at the gene ends were 6 bases for V and 3 bases for J; bases not matched to a gene: 5. In DNA, the CDR3 is TGTGCCAGCAGAAAGACAGGGGGAGACTATGGCTACACCTTC. Translating it yields CASRKTGGDYGYTF.

The V and J genes are TRBV2 and TRBJ1-2; 10 positions match TRBD1. Germline V gives CDR1 SNHLY, CDR2 FYNNEI. With 4 bases clipped from V and 4 bases from J, the junction kept 3 bases outside the gene matches. This CDR3 has 14 residues. CDR3 sequence reads: CASSVRTGGYGYTF. Written as DNA, the CDR3 is TGTGCCAGCAGTGTAAGGACAGGGGGCTATGGCTACACCTTC.

The chain has TRBV10-1 and TRBJ2-3, with 7 bases aligning to TRBD2. The CDR3 consists of 14 residues. Germline values: CDR1 WNHNN, CDR2 SYGVQD (reference sequence). V lost 0 bases, J lost 5 bases, and 2 bases stayed unmatched. The CDR3 region is CASSESGGVDTQYF. The CDR3 bases are TGCGCCAGCAGTGAGTCGGGGGGGGTAGATACGCAGTATTTT.

V and J are TRBV2 and TRBJ2-5, with D possibly matching TRBD2 (6 bases). V dropped 4 bases and J dropped 7 bases, with 13 bases sitting between them. CDR1 is SNHLY and CDR2 is FYNNEI in the germline V gene. CDR3 length: 13 amino acids. The CDR3 nucleotides are TGTGCCAGCAGTGGACTAGGGAGAGGGACCCAGTACTTC. Protein: CASSGLGRGTQYF.

The chain employs TRBV7-6 and TRBJ1-4; 8 nucleotides agree with TRBD1. V lost 3 bases to trimming and J lost 7 bases; unmatched junction nucleotides: 4. Germline values: CDR1 SGHVS, CDR2 FNYEAQ. The CDR3 runs to 14 residues. This CDR3 is CASSLRTGREKLFF. CDR3 nucleotides: TGTGCCAGCAGCTTGAGGACAGGGCGTGAAAAACTGTTTTTT.

The chain joins TRBV2 to TRBJ1-1, with a possible D match to TRBD1 (5 bases). V shed 6 bases and J shed 11 bases, with 19 bases lying between them. This CDR3 spans 13 amino acids. CDR1 and CDR2 (germline): SNHLY, FYNNEI. In DNA, the CDR3 is TGTGCCAGCAGGGCCAATAATGGGGGGATGGCTTTCTTT. Its translation is CASRANNGGMAFF.

This chain uses TRBV27 with TRBJ1-5, with D possibly being TRBD1 (6 bases). The CDR3 covers 13 residues. In germline, CDR1 is MNHEY, CDR2 SMNVEV (reference sequence). The ends were cut back, 1 base at V and 5 bases at J, with 6 bases in the middle. The CDR3, as DNA: TGTGCCAGCAGTTTATACAGGGATCAGCCCCAGCATTTT. It encodes CASSLYRDQPQHF.

The chain combines TRBV21-1 with TRBJ1-5; TRBD1 is the table's D call and was not checked against the DNA. TRBV21-1 is termed a pseudogene. The CDR3 is 14 residues long. The CDR3 DNA reads as TGTGCCAGCAGCATATACAGGGGGTATCAACCCCAGCATTTT. This sequence encodes CASSIYRGYQPQHF.

The chain combines TRBV2 with TRBJ2-7; D remains unclear. Germline V CDR1 and CDR2: SNHLY, FYNNEI. There are 12 residues in the CDR3. V shed 11 bases and J shed 2 bases, with 13 bases lying between them. The CDR3 loop is CALGSRAYEQYF. The DNA for the CDR3 is TGTGCCCTGGGGTCTCGGGCCTACGAGCAGTACTTC.